A single sample gave rise to the 17 T cell receptor beta chains below, sequenced in a study of blood T cells in healthy people across ages. With a J-beta primer mix and a sample-barcoded 5' primer, a second PCR ran roughly 6 to 11 cycles. TCRdb ran MiXCR on the 5' RACE reads and lists one entry per CDR3 protein. The table lists just under 750,000 distinct CDR3 sequences, 22% of them singletons. The sequenced sample was blood. All receptors derive from a man in his sixties or seventies in good health.

This clonotype occurred a few times. The chain carries TRBV28 and TRBJ2-2; 9 nucleotides line up with TRBD1. CDR1 is MDHEN and CDR2 is SYDVKM in the germline V gene. J lost 5 bases, V lost 4 bases, and 5 bases had no gene match. CDR3 length: 15 amino acids. The CDR3 DNA reads TGTGCCAGCAGTTCCGCCGGGACAGGGACCGGGGAGCTGTTTTTT. Translated, it gives CASSSAGTGTGELFF.

This clonotype was detected a few times. The chain joins TRBV9 to TRBJ2-3; D tentatively reads TRBD1 or TRBD2 (5 bases each). In germline, CDR1 is SGDLS, CDR2 YYNGEE. V dropped 4 bases and J dropped 6 bases, with 18 bases sitting between them. The CDR3 has 15 residues. The CDR3 is CASSPRGDTGDTQYF. CDR3 sequence (DNA): TGTGCCAGCAGCCCCAGAGGGGATACGGGCGATACGCAGTATTTT.

The chain employs TRBV28 and TRBJ2-1; 8 nucleotides match TRBD2. The CDR3 has 19 amino acids. Germline V CDR1 and CDR2: MDHEN, SYDVKM. The V segment lost 5 bases and the J segment 2 bases; nucleotides outside the gene matches: 17. This chain's CDR3 is CASSKPRGGGGTPYNEQFF. The DNA for the CDR3 is TGTGCCAGCAGTAAACCTCGGGGGGGCGGGGGAACACCCTACAATGAGCAGTTCTTC.

This clonotype was counted only a few times. The CDR3: CATSRDRTNEKLFF. The DNA of the CDR3 is TGTGCCACCAGCAGAGATAGAACTAATGAAAAACTGTTTTTT. V is TRBV15 and J is TRBJ1-4, with D uncertain. Trimming took 0 bases from V and 1 from J, leaving 3 bases between them. The CDR3 contains 14 residues. Germline-derived CDR1 and CDR2 are LNHNV and YYDKDF (reference sequence). Combining the CDR3 with reference TRBV15 and TRBJ1-4 gives the whole variable domain DAMVIQNPRYQVTQFGKPVTLSCSQTLNHNVMYWYQQKSSQAPKLLFHYYDKDFNNEADTPDNFQSRRPNTSFCFLDIRSPGLGDTAMYLCATSRDRTNEKLFFGSGTQLSVL.

V usage is TRBV28 and J usage is TRBJ2-5; D possibly matches TRBD1 or TRBD2 (5 bases each). The length of the CDR3 is 13 residues. Germline lookup yields CDR1 MDHEN and CDR2 SYDVKM. Trimming took 7 bases from V and 1 from J, leaving 10 bases between them. In DNA, the CDR3 is TGTGCCAGCATTGGGGACCTCCAAGAGACCCAGTACTTC. This codes for CASIGDLQETQYF.

The chain combines TRBV2 with TRBJ2-1, with TRBD1 as a possible D gene (5 bases). The DNA end is more similar to TRBJ2-7, so the J call may be wrong. CDR3 size: 13 residues. Germline loops: CDR1 SNHLY, CDR2 FYNNEI. CDR3 nucleotides: TGTGCCAGCAGGGGGCTGTGGCCGCTGGAGCAGTACGTC. Amino acid sequence: CASRGLWPLEQYV.

The chain uses TRBV6-1 and TRBJ1-5; D call uncertain. The germline V gene has CDR1 MNHNS and CDR2 SASEGT. There are 14 residues in the CDR3. V lost 6 bases, J lost 0 bases, and 9 bases lay in between. The CDR3, as DNA: TGTGCCAGCAGGGCAGCTTCTAGCAATCAGCCCCAGCATTTT. This gives the protein CASRAASSNQPQHF.

In this sample, this clonotype turned up a few times. V and J are TRBV3-1 and TRBJ2-5; D unclear. Trimming took 7 bases from V and 7 from J, leaving 13 bases between them. From germline, CDR1 is LGHDT and CDR2 YNNKEL (reference sequence). The CDR3 totals 12 residues. The CDR3 DNA is TGTGCCAGCACCTCCCCCTATGGGACCCAGTACTTC. This sequence encodes CASTSPYGTQYF.

The rearrangement joins TRBV5-1 to TRBJ2-5; 13 positions agree with TRBD2. The CDR3 totals 17 residues. Germline trimming cut 3 bases from V and 3 bases from J; bases unmatched to any gene: 8. Germline lookup yields CDR1 SGHRS and CDR2 YFSETQ. CDR3 region: CASSWTSGGGSKETQYF. The CDR3 DNA is TGCGCCAGCAGCTGGACTAGCGGGGGTGGGAGTAAAGAGACCCAGTACTTC. The full variable domain, its missing parts supplied by reference TRBV5-1 and TRBJ2-5, is KAGVTQTPRYLIKTRGQQVTLSCSPISGHRSVSWYQQTPGQGLQFLFEYFSETQRNKGNFPGRFSGRQFSNSRSEMNVSTLELGDSALYLCASSWTSGGGSKETQYFGPGTRLLVL.

The rearrangement joins TRBV20-1 to TRBJ2-3; TRBD1 might be the D (6 bases). The germline V and J ends were trimmed by 0 bases and 4 bases, with 17 bases remaining between them. The length of the CDR3 is 16 residues. CDR1 and CDR2 from the germline V gene are DFQATT and SNEGSKA (reference sequence). The CDR3 sequence: CSARDRTDHFADTQYF. CDR3 DNA: TGCAGTGCTAGAGACAGGACAGATCACTTCGCAGATACGCAGTATTTT.

The rearrangement uses TRBV9 and TRBJ2-5, with 9 bases lining up with TRBD2. The DNA matches TRBJ2-7 better at its end, which makes the J call doubtful. CDR3 size: 15 residues. CDR1 is SGDLS, CDR2 YYNGEE, per germline. The CDR3 spells CASSVGREGLYEQYV. As DNA, the CDR3 is TGTGCCAGCAGCGTAGGGCGGGAGGGCCTCTACGAGCAGTACGTC.

Only one count was recorded for this clonotype. The chain carries TRBV9 and TRBJ2-3; perhaps TRBD2 as D (5 bases). Germline V gene sequence: CDR1 SGDLS, CDR2 YYNGEE. This CDR3 is built from 14 residues. Trimming left V 0 bases short and J 4 bases short, with 9 bases between. The CDR3 here is CASSVGLAPDTQYF. The CDR3 DNA sequence: TGTGCCAGCAGCGTAGGGCTAGCCCCAGATACGCAGTATTTT.

This clonotype was counted only a few times. The chain is built from TRBV28 and TRBJ2-3, with D perhaps matching TRBD2 (5 bases). Trimming stripped 3 bases from V and 2 bases from J, with 12 bases between. Per germline, CDR1 MDHEN and CDR2 SYDVKM. CDR3 length: 15 residues. The CDR3 sequence is CASSLPSSLTDTQYF. CDR3 coding DNA: TGTGCCAGCAGTTTGCCTAGCAGCCTCACAGATACGCAGTATTTT.

This chain connects TRBV13 to TRBJ2-5, with D possibly being TRBD1 (5 bases). Germline values: CDR1 PRHDT, CDR2 FYEKMQ (reference sequence). Trimming cost V 5 bases and J 5 bases, with 21 bases left between them. This CDR3 spans 16 amino acids. CDR3 in amino acids: CASSRATGDRSETQYF. Here the CDR3 DNA reads TGTGCCAGCAGCCGCGCAACAGGAGATAGATCCGAGACCCAGTACTTC.

V and J are TRBV12-3 or TRBV12-4 and TRBJ2-3; 15 nucleotides line up with TRBD2. The CDR3 length is 18 residues. Trimming cost V 5 bases and J 6 bases; bases outside gene matches: 12. Written as DNA, the CDR3 is TGTGCCAGCAGTCCAGGGACTAGCGGGGGGACCGCACCTGATACGCAGTATTTT. This encodes CASSPGTSGGTAPDTQYF.

This clonotype showed up many times. The CDR3 sequence: CASSPQAGARNQPQHF. The CDR3 DNA reads TGTGCCAGCAGTCCCCAGGCTGGGGCGCGCAATCAGCCCCAGCATTTT. The genes are TRBV12-3 or TRBV12-4 and TRBJ1-5; a possible D gene is TRBD1 (5 bases). V was cut by 5 bases and J by 2 bases, with 16 bases left in between. The CDR3 sequence is 16 residues long.

J is TRBJ2-7 and V is TRBV10-3; D not resolved. Trimming shortened V by 5 bases and J by 4 bases, and 12 bases separated the two germline ends. CDR3 length: 13 residues. Germline CDR1 and CDR2: ENHRY and SYGVKD. The DNA of the CDR3 is TGTGCCATCAGTTCTGGGGTGGGATACGAGCAGTACTTC. It translates to CAISSGVGYEQYF.